This T cell receptor beta chain was captured by sequencing in a study of cytomegalovirus exposure and HLA in healthy donors. Study overall: It was reported in a later analysis that the 100 to 150 validation repertoires used the same platform as the approximately 650 first-cohort repertoires.

The CDR3 length is 14 residues. Germline-derived CDR1 and CDR2 are SGHVS and FQNEAQ. Trimming stripped 8 bases from V and 1 base from J, with 11 bases between. The table came from immunoSEQ multiplex PCR; TCRdb's copy has only in-frame clones and leaves some out. There are approximately 160,000 clones in the sample; 96% occur only once, and approximately 0.82% lies in the top ten. Sequencing was carried out using PBMCs. The J gene is TRBJ2-2, the V gene TRBV7-8, with D maybe TRBD1 (6 bases). The receptor's source is a woman aged 18-35 years in good health and CMV-seronegative. The CDR3 region has the DNA TGTGCCAGCGCATACAGGGAGAACACCGGGGAGCTGTTTTTT. As protein: CASAYRENTGELFF.